This T cell receptor (beta chain) stems from a study of blood T cell repertoires in COVID-19. Study-level information: Both acute and convalescent COVID-19 samples were obtained from the United States, Italy and Spain. T cells, B-cell-depleted T cells, or PBMCs supplied cDNA or gDNA.

In the original processing: Reference gene primer amplification in the assay estimated nucleated cell counts. TCRdb's table, derived via immunoSEQ multiplex PCR, lists solely in-frame clones and lacks some. Clone size and V and J calls were adopted from that table, with D and trimming inferred from the DNA. The sample consists of 60,000 to 95,000 clones, around 72% of them appearing once. This clone came up a few times. The CDR3 is 14 amino acids. Germline assignment: CDR1 KGHDR and CDR2 SFDVKD. Trimming pared 5 bases from V and 1 base from J, leaving 7 bases between. This chain joins TRBV24-1 and TRBJ2-2; the D is unclear. Sequenced: peripheral blood. This TCR came from a human donor with acute or convalescent COVID-19. The donor label of this sample is uncertain. The CDR3 nucleotides read TGTGCCACCAGTGTAAACAGGAACACCGGGGAGCTGTTTTTT. Its protein is CATSVNRNTGELFF.